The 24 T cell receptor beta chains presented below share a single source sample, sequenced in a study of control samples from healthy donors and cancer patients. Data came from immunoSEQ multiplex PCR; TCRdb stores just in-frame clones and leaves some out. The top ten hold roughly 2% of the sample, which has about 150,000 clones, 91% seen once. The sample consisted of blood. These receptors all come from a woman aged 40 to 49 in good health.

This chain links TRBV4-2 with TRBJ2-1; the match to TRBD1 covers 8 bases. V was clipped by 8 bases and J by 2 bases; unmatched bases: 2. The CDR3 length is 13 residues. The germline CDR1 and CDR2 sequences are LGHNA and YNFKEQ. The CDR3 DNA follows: TGTGCCAGCGGACAGGGAGCCTACAATGAGCAGTTCTTC. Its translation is CASGQGAYNEQFF.

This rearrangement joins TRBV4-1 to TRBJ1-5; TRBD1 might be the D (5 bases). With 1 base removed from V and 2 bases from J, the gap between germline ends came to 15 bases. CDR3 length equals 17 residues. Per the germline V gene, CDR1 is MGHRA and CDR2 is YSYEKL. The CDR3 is CASSQVGRRGGNQPQHF. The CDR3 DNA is TGCGCCAGCAGCCAAGTGGGCCGGAGGGGCGGCAATCAGCCCCAGCATTTT.

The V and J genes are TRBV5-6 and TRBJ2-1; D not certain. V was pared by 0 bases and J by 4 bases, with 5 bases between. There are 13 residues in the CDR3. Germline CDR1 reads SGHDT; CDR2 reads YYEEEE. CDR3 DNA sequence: TGTGCCAGCAGCTTGGAATCTTACAATGAGCAGTTCTTC. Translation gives CASSLESYNEQFF.

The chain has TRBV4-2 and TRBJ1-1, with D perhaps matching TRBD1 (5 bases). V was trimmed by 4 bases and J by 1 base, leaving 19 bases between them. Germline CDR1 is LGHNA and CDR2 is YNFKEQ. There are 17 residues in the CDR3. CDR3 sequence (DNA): TGTGCCAGCAGCCCCACCACGGTTTGGGGGGAGAACACTGAAGCTTTCTTT. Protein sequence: CASSPTTVWGENTEAFF.

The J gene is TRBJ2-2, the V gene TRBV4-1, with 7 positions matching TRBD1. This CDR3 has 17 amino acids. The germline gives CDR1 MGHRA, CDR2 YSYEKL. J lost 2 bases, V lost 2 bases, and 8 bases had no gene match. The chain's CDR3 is CASSQPSGQSNTGELFF. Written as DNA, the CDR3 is TGCGCCAGCAGCCAACCCTCGGGACAGAGTAACACCGGGGAGCTGTTTTTT.

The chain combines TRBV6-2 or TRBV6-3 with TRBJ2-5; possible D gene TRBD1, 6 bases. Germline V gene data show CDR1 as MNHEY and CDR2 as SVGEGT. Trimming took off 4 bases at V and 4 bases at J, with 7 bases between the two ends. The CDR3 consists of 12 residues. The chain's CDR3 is CASSLDRETQYF. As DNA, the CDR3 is TGTGCCAGCAGTTTGGACAGAGAGACCCAGTACTTC.

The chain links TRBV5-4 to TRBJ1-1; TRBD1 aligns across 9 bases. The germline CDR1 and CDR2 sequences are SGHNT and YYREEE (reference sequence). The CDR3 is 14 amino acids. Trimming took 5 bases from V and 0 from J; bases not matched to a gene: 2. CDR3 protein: CASSRTGVNTEAFF. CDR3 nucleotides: TGTGCCAGCAGTCGGACAGGGGTGAACACTGAAGCTTTCTTT.

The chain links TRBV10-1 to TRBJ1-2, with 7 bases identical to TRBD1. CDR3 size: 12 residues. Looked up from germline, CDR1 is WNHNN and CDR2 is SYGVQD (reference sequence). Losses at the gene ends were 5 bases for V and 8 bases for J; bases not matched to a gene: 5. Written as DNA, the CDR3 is TGCGCCAGCAGTAACAGGGGATACGGCTACACCTTC. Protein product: CASSNRGYGYTF.

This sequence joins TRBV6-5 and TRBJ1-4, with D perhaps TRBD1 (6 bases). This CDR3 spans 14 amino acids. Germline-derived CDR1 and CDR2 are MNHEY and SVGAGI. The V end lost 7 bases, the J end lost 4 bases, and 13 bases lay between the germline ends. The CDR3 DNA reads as TGTGCCAGCAATCCGGGACACCTTAATGAAAAACTGTTTTTT. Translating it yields CASNPGHLNEKLFF.

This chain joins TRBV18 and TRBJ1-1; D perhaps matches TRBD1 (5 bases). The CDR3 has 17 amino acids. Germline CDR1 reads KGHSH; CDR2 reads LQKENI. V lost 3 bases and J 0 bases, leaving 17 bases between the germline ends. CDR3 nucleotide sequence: TGTGCCAGCTCACCCTTCATCGTGGGGGGGGTGAACACTGAAGCTTTCTTT. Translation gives CASSPFIVGGVNTEAFF. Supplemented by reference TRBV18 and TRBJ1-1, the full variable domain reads NAGVMQNPRHLVRRRGQEARLRCSPMKGHSHVYWYRQLPEEGLKFMVYLQKENIIDESGMPKERFSAEFPKEGPSILRIQQVVRGDSAAYFCASSPFIVGGVNTEAFFGQGTRLTVV.

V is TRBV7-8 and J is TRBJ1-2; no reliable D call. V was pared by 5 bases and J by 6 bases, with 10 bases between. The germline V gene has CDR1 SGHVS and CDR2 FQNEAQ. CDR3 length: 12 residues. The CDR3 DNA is TGTGCCAGCAGCCCTACAACGAATGGCTACACCTTC. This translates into CASSPTTNGYTF.

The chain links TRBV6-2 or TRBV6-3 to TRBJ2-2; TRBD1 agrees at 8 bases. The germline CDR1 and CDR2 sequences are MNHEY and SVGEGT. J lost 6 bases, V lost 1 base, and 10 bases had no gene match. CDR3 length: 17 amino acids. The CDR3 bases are TGTGCCAGCAGTTACTTACGGACAGGGTCGTTGCCCGGGGAGCTGTTTTTT. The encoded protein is CASSYLRTGSLPGELFF.

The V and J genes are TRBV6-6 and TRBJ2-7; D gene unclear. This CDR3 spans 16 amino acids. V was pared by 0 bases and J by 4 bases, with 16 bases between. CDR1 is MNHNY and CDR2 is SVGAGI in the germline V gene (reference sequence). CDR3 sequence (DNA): TGTGCCAGCAGTTACTCCCCCGGACGGTCGCGGTACGAGCAGTACTTC. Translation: CASSYSPGRSRYEQYF.

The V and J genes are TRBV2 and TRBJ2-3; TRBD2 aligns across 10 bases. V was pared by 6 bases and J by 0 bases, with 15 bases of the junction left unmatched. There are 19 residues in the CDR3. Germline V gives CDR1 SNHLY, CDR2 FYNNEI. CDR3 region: CASRGTSEPLPPSTDTQYF. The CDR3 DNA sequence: TGTGCCAGCAGGGGGACTAGCGAGCCTCTTCCGCCTAGCACAGATACGCAGTATTTT.

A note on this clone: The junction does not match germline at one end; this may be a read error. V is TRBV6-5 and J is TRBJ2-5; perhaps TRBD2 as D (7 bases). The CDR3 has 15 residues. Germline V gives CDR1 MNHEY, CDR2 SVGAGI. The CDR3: CASSHSGGSGETQYF. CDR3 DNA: TGTGCCAGCAGTCACTCGGGGGGCTCGGGGGAGACCCAGTACTTC.

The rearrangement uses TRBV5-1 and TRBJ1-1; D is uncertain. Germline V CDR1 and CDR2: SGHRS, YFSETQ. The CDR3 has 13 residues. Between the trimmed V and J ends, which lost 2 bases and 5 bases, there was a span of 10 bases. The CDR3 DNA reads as TGCGCCAGCAGCTTCGAGTGGGGAACTGAAGCTTTCTTT. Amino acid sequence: CASSFEWGTEAFF.

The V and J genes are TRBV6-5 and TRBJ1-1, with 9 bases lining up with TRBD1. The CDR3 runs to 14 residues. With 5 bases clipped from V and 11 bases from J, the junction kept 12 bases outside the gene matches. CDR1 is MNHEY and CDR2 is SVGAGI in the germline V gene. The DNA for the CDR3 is TGTGCCAGCAGTCCTATCGGGACAGGGTTAATGGCTTTCTTT. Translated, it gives CASSPIGTGLMAFF.

CDR3 coding DNA: TGCGCCAGCAGCTACGGGGATGTTCGTGGCTACACCTTC. Translation: CASSYGDVRGYTF. V and J are TRBV5-1 and TRBJ1-2; unclear D gene. The CDR3 consists of 13 residues. V was trimmed by 3 bases and J by 7 bases, leaving 13 bases between them. Per germline, CDR1 SGHRS and CDR2 YFSETQ.

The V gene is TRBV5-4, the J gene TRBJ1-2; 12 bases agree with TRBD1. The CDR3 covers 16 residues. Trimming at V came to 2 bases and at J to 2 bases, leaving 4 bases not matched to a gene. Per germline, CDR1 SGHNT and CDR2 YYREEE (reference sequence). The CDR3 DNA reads TGTGCCAGCAGCTTAGGGACAGGGGGCTGGAACTATGGCTACACCTTC. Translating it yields CASSLGTGGWNYGYTF.

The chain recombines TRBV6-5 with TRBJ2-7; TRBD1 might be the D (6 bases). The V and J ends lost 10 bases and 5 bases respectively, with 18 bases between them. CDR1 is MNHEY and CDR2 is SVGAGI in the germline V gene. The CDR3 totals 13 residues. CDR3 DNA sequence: TGTGCCACCCTTAGGGGGTCCTGGGACGAGCAGTACTTC. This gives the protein CATLRGSWDEQYF.

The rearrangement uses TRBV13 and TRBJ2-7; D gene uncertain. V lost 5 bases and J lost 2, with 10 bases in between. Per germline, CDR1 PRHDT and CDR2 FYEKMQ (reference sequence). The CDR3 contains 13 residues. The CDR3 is CASSGHGAYEQYF. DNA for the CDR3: TGTGCCAGCAGCGGGCATGGTGCCTACGAGCAGTACTTC.

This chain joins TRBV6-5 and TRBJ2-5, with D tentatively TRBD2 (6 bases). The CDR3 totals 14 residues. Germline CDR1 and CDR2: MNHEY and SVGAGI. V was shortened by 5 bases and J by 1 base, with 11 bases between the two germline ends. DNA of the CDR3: TGTGCCAGCAGTATCCAGACTAGCCAAGAGACCCAGTACTTC. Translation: CASSIQTSQETQYF.

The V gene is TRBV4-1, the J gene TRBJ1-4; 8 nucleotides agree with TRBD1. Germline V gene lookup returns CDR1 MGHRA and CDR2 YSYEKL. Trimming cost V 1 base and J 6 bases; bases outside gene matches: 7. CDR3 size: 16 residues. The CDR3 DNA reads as TGCGCCAGCAGCCAAGCCGTGGACAGGGAAGATGAAAAACTGTTTTTT. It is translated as CASSQAVDREDEKLFF.

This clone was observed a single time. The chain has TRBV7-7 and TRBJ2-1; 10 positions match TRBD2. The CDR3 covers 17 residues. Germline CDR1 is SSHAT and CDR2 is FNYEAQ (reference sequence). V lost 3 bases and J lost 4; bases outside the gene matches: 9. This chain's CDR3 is CASSFRIAGGPYNEQFF. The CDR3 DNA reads TGTGCCAGCAGCTTTCGAATAGCGGGGGGCCCATACAATGAGCAGTTCTTC.